This paragraph covers one T cell receptor (beta chain) sequence. What it recognizes is unknown. The record originates from a study of CD8 T cells in Susac syndrome. Study-level findings and limits: As the study acknowledged, the number of individuals who were part of its TCR sequencing and HLA analysis was relatively small.

RNA, at about 0.5 to 1 ug, was reverse transcribed with random hexamers. The amplification used immunoSEQ multiplex PCR on TCR beta CDR3; it spanned 54 Vbeta and 13 Jbeta. MiXCR, applied by TCRdb to the immunoSEQ multiplex PCR reads, yields one record per CDR3 protein. In the table there are about 140,000 distinct CDR3 sequences, approximately 96% of which are singletons. TEMRA cells were FACS-enriched, unlike CD8+ and CD4+ T cells, which were negatively isolated. V gave up 3 bases and J gave up 2 bases; unmatched junction bases: 7. The CDR3 totals 15 residues. CDR1 is SGHRS, CDR2 YFSETQ, per germline.

This TCR was sampled from a human donor with multiple sclerosis. This rearrangement joins TRBV5-1 to TRBJ2-7; 8 bases line up with TRBD2. Sequenced material: CD4+ T cells from PBMCs. CDR3: CASSSSSGSAYEQYF. The CDR3 DNA reads TGCGCCAGCAGCTCCTCGAGCGGGAGTGCCTACGAGCAGTACTTC.